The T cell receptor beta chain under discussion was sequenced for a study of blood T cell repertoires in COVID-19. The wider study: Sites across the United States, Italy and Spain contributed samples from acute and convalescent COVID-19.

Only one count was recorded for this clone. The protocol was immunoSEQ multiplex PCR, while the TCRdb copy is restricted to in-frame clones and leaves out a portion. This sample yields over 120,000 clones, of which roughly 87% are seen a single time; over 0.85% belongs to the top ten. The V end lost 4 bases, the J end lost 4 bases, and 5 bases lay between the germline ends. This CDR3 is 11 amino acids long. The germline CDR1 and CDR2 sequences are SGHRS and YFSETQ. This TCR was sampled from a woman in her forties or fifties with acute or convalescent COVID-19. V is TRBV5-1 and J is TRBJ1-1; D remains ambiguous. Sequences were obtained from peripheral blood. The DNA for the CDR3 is TGCGCCAGCAGCCAGTCCACTGAAGCTTTCTTT. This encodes CASSQSTEAFF. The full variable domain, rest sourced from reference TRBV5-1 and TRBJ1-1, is KAGVTQTPRYLIKTRGQQVTLSCSPISGHRSVSWYQQTPGQGLQFLFEYFSETQRNKGNFPGRFSGRQFSNSRSEMNVSTLELGDSALYLCASSQSTEAFFGQGTRLTVV.